Sequencing of this TCR beta chain was carried out in a study of cytomegalovirus exposure and HLA in healthy donors. The PCR was carried out with 60 Vbeta primers and 13 Jbeta primers. Method: immunoSEQ multiplex PCR; TCRdb's copy keeps in-frame clones and lacks some. The table records approximately 150,000 clones, 60% to 80% of them present only once. V was cut by 3 bases and J by 4 bases, with 20 bases left in between. The V gene's germline CDR1 is SGDLS and CDR2 YYNGEE. This CDR3 has 16 amino acids. Sequenced: PBMCs. The V call is TRBV9, the J call TRBJ2-7; D perhaps matches TRBD1 (5 bases). This receptor was identified in a middle-aged woman in good health and CMV-seropositive. CDR3 DNA sequence: TGTGCCAGCAGCGGCCAGGTTGGGGCTAGGCGGTACGAGCAGTACTTC. It specifies CASSGQVGARRYEQYF.